This TCR beta chain was sequenced for a study of cytomegalovirus exposure and HLA in healthy donors. This CDR3 comprises 11 residues. V was trimmed by 5 bases and J by 5 bases, leaving 5 bases between them. Per the germline V gene, CDR1 is SEHNR and CDR2 is FQNEAQ (reference sequence). The PCR ran on 60 Vbeta and 13 Jbeta primers. Here immunoSEQ multiplex PCR was the method, and the copy in TCRdb shows in-frame clones only, minus some. The sample has roughly 180,000 clones, roughly four fifths seen once; the top ten hold about 2.3%. This clonotype originated in a female donor in good health and CMV-seronegative. The sample was PBMCs. The genes are TRBV7-9 and TRBJ2-3; no clear D. CDR3 sequence (DNA): TGTGCCAGCAGCCGAGTAGATACGCAGTATTTT. This codes for CASSRVDTQYF.